A single sample is the source of the 5 T cell receptor beta chains below, sequenced in a study of blood T cell repertoires in COVID-19. Assay used: immunoSEQ multiplex PCR; TCRdb lists only in-frame clones, some missing. The sample holds about 120,000 clones, 87% seen once. The sample taken for sequencing was peripheral blood. The source is a woman aged 65 to 85 with acute or convalescent COVID-19.

The chain combines TRBV3-1 (or the pseudogene TRBV3-2) with TRBJ1-1; D is possibly TRBD1 (6 bases). CDR3 length: 15 residues. V was pared by 4 bases and J by 3 bases, with 15 bases between. Germline CDR1 reads LGHDT; CDR2 reads YNNKEL (reference sequence). The CDR3 nucleotides read TGTGCCAGCAGCCTAGTGGGGGGGGGCGACACTGAAGCTTTCTTT. The encoded protein is CASSLVGGGDTEAFF.

The chain couples TRBV6-5 to TRBJ2-1; D not certain. Germline V gives CDR1 MNHEY, CDR2 SVGAGI. Trimming left V 6 bases short and J 2 bases short, with 11 bases between. The CDR3 loop spans 14 amino acids. CDR3 bases: TGTGCCAGCAGGTCTACCGTTCCCTACAATGAGCAGTTCTTC. It specifies CASRSTVPYNEQFF.

The V call is TRBV11-2, the J call TRBJ1-1; TRBD1 aligns across 7 bases. The germline V gene encodes CDR1 SGHAT and CDR2 FQNNGV. The junction had 10 bases not matched to a gene; V was cut back by 5 bases and J by 4 bases. The CDR3 runs to 15 residues. CDR3 sequence (DNA): TGTGCCAGCAGCCCCTTCCAGGGGGTGAGCACTGAAGCTTTCTTT. It encodes CASSPFQGVSTEAFF.

V usage is TRBV10-2 and J usage is TRBJ1-5, with 10 positions matching TRBD1. Germline V gene data show CDR1 as WSHSY and CDR2 as SAAADI. Trimming at V came to 6 bases and at J to 6 bases, leaving 11 bases not matched to a gene. The CDR3 extends over 16 amino acids. In DNA, the CDR3 is TGCGCCAGCAGAGGACCCGGGACAGGGGACGGTCAGCCCCAGCATTTT. Translating gives CASRGPGTGDGQPQHF.

The chain carries TRBV24-1 and TRBJ1-2; perhaps TRBD1 as D (5 bases). The V and J ends lost 4 bases and 6 bases respectively, with 8 bases between them. This CDR3 is 12 amino acids long. Germline V CDR1 and CDR2: KGHDR, SFDVKD. The CDR3 spells CATSEWGDGYTF. CDR3 in DNA: TGTGCCACCAGTGAATGGGGGGATGGCTACACCTTC.